This T cell receptor beta chain came from a study of cytomegalovirus exposure and HLA in healthy donors. The germline CDR1 and CDR2 sequences are SEHNR and FQNEAQ (reference sequence). The CDR3 consists of 15 residues. The ends were cut back, 7 bases at V and 2 bases at J, with 16 bases in the middle. This clone has a single count. A multiplex PCR was run with 60 Vbeta primers and 13 Jbeta primers. The assay was immunoSEQ multiplex PCR, and TCRdb's table has in-frame clones only and misses some. The table has nearly 95,000 clones, more than 70% seen once. V is TRBV7-9 and J is TRBJ2-3; possibly TRBD2 for D (6 bases). The sequencing input was PBMCs. This clonotype was sampled from a woman aged 40 to 50 in good health and CMV-seronegative. The CDR3 sequence: CASNPGERHTDTQYF. In nucleotides, the CDR3 is TGTGCCAGCAACCCGGGGGAAAGGCACACAGATACGCAGTATTTT. Looking up the rest from reference TRBV7-9 and TRBJ2-3 gives the full variable domain: DTGVSQNPRHKITKRGQNVTFRCDPISEHNRLYWYRQTLGQGPEFLTYFQNEAQLEKSRLLSDRFSAERPKGSFSTLEIQRTEQGDSAMYLCASNPGERHTDTQYFGPGTRLTVL.